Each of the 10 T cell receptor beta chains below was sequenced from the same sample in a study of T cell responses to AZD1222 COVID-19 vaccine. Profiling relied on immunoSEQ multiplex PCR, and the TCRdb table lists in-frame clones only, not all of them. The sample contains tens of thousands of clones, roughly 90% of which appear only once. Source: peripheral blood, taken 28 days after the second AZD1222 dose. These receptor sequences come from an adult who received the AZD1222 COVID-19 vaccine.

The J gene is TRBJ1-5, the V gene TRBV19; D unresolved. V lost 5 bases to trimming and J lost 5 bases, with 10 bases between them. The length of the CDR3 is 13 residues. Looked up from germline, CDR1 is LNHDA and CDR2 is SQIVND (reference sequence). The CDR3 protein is CASSVYSYQPQHF. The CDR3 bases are TGTGCCAGTAGTGTCTACAGCTATCAGCCCCAGCATTTT.

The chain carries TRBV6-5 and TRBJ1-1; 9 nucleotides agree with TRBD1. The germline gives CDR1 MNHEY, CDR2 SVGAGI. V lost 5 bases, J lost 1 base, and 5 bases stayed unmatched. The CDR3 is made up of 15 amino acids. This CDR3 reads CASSPRTGENTEAFF. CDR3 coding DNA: TGTGCCAGCAGTCCCAGGACAGGGGAGAACACTGAAGCTTTCTTT.

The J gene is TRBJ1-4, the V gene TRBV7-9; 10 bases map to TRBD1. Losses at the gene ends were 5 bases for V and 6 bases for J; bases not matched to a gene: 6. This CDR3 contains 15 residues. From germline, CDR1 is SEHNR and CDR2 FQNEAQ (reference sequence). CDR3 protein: CASSPRTGGYEKLFF. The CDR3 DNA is TGTGCCAGCAGCCCAAGGACAGGGGGGTATGAAAAACTGTTTTTT. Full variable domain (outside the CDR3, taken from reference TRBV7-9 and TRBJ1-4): DTGVSQNPRHKITKRGQNVTFRCDPISEHNRLYWYRQTLGQGPEFLTYFQNEAQLEKSRLLSDRFSAERPKGSFSTLEIQRTEQGDSAMYLCASSPRTGGYEKLFFGSGTQLSVL.

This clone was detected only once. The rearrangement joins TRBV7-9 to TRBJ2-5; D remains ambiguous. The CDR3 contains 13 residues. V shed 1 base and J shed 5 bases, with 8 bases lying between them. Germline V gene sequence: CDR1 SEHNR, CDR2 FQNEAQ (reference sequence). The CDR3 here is CASSLVVGETQYF. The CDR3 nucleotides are TGTGCCAGCAGCTTAGTCGTCGGGGAGACCCAGTACTTC.

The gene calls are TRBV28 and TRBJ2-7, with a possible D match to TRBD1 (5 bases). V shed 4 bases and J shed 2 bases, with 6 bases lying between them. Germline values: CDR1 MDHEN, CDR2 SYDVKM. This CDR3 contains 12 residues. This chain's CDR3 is CASSWGPYEQYF. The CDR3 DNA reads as TGTGCCAGCAGTTGGGGCCCCTACGAGCAGTACTTC.

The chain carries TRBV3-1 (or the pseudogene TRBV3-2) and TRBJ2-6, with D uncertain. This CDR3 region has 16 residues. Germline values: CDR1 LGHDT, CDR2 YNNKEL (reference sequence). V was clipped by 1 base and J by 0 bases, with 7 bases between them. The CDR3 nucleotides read TGTGCCAGCAGCCAAGTTTTGGGCTCTGGGGCCAACGTCCTGACTTTC. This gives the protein CASSQVLGSGANVLTF.

The CDR3 DNA reads TGTGCCAGCAGCTGGGCGCAATCCCTGGAGCAGTACTTC. Its protein is CASSWAQSLEQYF. The chain employs TRBV11-2 and TRBJ2-7; no reliable D call. The CDR3 runs to 13 residues. V lost 4 bases, J lost 7 bases, and 14 bases lay in between. Germline V gene lookup returns CDR1 SGHAT and CDR2 FQNNGV.

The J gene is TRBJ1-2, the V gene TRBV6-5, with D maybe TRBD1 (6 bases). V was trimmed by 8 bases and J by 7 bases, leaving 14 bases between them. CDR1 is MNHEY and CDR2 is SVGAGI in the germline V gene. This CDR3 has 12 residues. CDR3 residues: CASGGGARGYTF. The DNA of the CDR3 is TGTGCCAGCGGCGGGGGGGCGCGTGGCTACACCTTC.

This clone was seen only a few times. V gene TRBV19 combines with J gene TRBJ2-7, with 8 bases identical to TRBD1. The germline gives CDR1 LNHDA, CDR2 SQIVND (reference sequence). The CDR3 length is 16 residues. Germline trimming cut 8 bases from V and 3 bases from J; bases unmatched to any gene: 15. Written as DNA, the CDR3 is TGTGCCAGTGCCAGCCTCCATGACAGGGGTGGCTACGAGCAGTACTTC. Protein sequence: CASASLHDRGGYEQYF. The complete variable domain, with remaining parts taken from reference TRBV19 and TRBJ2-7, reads DGGITQSPKYLFRKEGQNVTLSCEQNLNHDAMYWYRQDPGQGLRLIYYSQIVNDFQKGDIAEGYSVSREKKESFPLTVTSAQKNPTAFYLCASASLHDRGGYEQYFGPGTRLTVT.

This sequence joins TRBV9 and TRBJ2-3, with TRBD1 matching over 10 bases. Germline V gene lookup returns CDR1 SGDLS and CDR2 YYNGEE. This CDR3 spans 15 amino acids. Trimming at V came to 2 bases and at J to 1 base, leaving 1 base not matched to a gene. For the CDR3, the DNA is TGTGCCAGCAGCGTGGGGACAGGGGGCACAGATACGCAGTATTTT. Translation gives CASSVGTGGTDTQYF.